This T cell receptor (beta chain) emerged from a study of blood T cell repertoires in COVID-19. For the study at large: Specimens from acute and convalescent COVID-19 originated in the United States, Italy and Spain.

Original handling: Estimates of nucleated cell counts were drawn from the amplification of reference gene primers. Generated by immunoSEQ multiplex PCR, the TCRdb table keeps only in-frame clones and is missing some. The V and J calls and the clone size are those of that table, but D and trimming were determined from the DNA. The sample carries about 130,000 clones, around 80% recorded once. Germline CDR1 is SGHRS and CDR2 is YFSETQ. The CDR3 is 19 residues long. The junction had 18 bases not matched to a gene; V was cut back by 0 bases and J by 5 bases. The sequence was obtained from a woman aged 55 to 70 with acute or convalescent COVID-19. The source material was peripheral blood. The gene calls are TRBV5-1 and TRBJ1-1; 8 nucleotides match TRBD1. The CDR3 sequence: CASSLGRGLAGSGDTEAFF. The CDR3 bases are TGCGCCAGCAGCTTGGGCAGGGGGCTGGCGGGAAGTGGAGATACTGAAGCTTTCTTT. The full variable domain, completed using reference TRBV5-1 and TRBJ1-1, is KAGVTQTPRYLIKTRGQQVTLSCSPISGHRSVSWYQQTPGQGLQFLFEYFSETQRNKGNFPGRFSGRQFSNSRSEMNVSTLELGDSALYLCASSLGRGLAGSGDTEAFFGQGTRLTVV.